This TCR beta chain came from a study of cytomegalovirus exposure and HLA in healthy donors. In nominal health when sampled, donors likely had unrecorded immune exposures nonetheless. With 4 bases removed from V and 2 bases from J, the gap between germline ends came to 11 bases. This CDR3 region has 14 residues. Germline V gives CDR1 LNHDA, CDR2 SQIVND (reference sequence). Study-wide results and caveats: As a later analysis revealed, the rate of TCR association differed by HLA locus, with DRB1 most and HLA-C fewest. The CMV antigen specificity of a few CMV-associated chains was confirmed through in vitro analysis. A later analysis linked around 15,000 TCR beta sequences to HLA alleles at 0.05 false discovery rate.

With regard to this clone: Its antigen is currently unknown.

PCR used 60 Vbeta primers and 13 Jbeta primers. Only in-frame clones appear in the TCRdb table, and some are missing; sequencing was by immunoSEQ multiplex PCR. The sample shows about 170,000 clones, roughly 71% of them seen only once. The TCR sequence derives from a woman aged 50 to 65 in good health and CMV-seropositive. The sample taken for sequencing was PBMCs. V gene TRBV19 combines with J gene TRBJ2-5; D is unclear. CDR3 amino acids: CASSNPPGQETQYF. The CDR3 DNA sequence: TGTGCCAGTAGTAACCCTCCAGGACAAGAGACCCAGTACTTC. Full variable domain (missing parts from reference TRBV19 and TRBJ2-5): DGGITQSPKYLFRKEGQNVTLSCEQNLNHDAMYWYRQDPGQGLRLIYYSQIVNDFQKGDIAEGYSVSREKKESFPLTVTSAQKNPTAFYLCASSNPPGQETQYFGPGTRLLVL.